The text below deals with one TCR beta chain. The antigen is unknown. The data are from a study of beta chain features in type 1 diabetes. Study at large: Healthy donors and patients showed comparable age, gender and cell yields. Whole-study results and caveats: Since sequencing was performed on cDNA, cells with high TCR expression could be over-represented. Equally in patients and controls, PCR might preferentially amplify shorter templates.

Expressed TCRB transcripts were sequenced after all isolated RNA was converted to cDNA. Profiling relied on immunoSEQ multiplex PCR, and the TCRdb table lists in-frame clones only, not all of them. The table has over 700,000 clones, about a sixth seen once. The germline V gene has CDR1 ENHRY and CDR2 SYGVKD. The junction had 7 bases not matched to a gene; V was cut back by 10 bases and J by 5 bases. This CDR3 region has 13 residues. Sequencing was done on a sample of naive CD4+ T cells from blood. This TCR was sampled from a woman aged 18-35 years in good health. The chain joins TRBV10-3 to TRBJ2-7; the match to TRBD2 covers 11 bases. The DNA for the CDR3 is TGTGCCACAGTTCCTAGCGGGAGGAACGAGCAGTACTTC. Encoded protein: CATVPSGRNEQYF.